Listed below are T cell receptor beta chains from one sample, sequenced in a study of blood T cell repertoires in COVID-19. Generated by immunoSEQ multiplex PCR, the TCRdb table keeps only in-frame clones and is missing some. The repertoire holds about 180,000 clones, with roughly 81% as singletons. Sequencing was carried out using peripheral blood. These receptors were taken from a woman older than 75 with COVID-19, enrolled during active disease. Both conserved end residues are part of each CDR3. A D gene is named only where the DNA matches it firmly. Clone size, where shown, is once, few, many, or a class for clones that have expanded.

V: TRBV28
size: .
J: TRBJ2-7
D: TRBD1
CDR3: CASSPGQGHEQYF
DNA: TGTGCCAGCAGCCCGGGACAGGGCCACGAGCAGTACTTC

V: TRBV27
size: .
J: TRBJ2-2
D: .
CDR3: CASSSLRGNRAGELFF
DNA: TGTGCCAGCAGTTCGTTAAGGGGGAATAGAGCCGGGGAGCTGTTTTTT

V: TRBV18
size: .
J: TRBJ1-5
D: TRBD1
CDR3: CASSPGQGENQPQHF
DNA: TGTGCCAGCTCACCAGGACAGGGCGAAAATCAGCCCCAGCATTTT

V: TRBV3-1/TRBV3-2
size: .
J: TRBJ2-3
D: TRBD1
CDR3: CASSPGTGYTDTQYF
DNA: TGTGCCAGCAGCCCCGGGACAGGGTACACAGATACGCAGTATTTT

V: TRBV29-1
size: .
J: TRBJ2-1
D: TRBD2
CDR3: CSVPGLAGATYNEQFF
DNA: TGCAGCGTCCCCGGACTAGCGGGAGCTACCTACAATGAGCAGTTCTTC

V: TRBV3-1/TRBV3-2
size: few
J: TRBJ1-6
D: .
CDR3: CASSQDPISPLHF
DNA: TGTGCCAGCAGCCAAGATCCAATTTCACCCCTCCACTTT

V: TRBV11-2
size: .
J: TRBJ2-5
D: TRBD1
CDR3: CASSLGVTPTRGLWETQYF
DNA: TGTGCCAGCAGCTTAGGGGTAACGCCGACCAGGGGGCTGTGGGAGACCCAGTACTTC

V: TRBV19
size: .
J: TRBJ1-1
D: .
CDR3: CASTHPSGGNTEAFF
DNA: TGTGCCAGTACCCACCCATCCGGCGGAAACACTGAAGCTTTCTTT

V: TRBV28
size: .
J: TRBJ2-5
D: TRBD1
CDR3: CASSLQGAETQYF
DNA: TGTGCCAGCAGTTTACAGGGGGCAGAGACCCAGTACTTC

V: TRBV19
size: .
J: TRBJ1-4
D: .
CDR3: CAAQHATNEKLFF
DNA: TGTGCCGCTCAACATGCAACTAATGAAAAACTGTTTTTT

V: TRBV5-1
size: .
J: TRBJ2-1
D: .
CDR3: CASSLARSALGGEQFF
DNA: TGCGCCAGCAGCTTGGCCCGGAGCGCTTTGGGAGGTGAGCAGTTCTTC

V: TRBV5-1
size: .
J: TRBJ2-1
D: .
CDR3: CASSLAQGALNEQFF
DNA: TGCGCCAGCAGCTTAGCGCAGGGTGCATTGAATGAGCAGTTCTTC

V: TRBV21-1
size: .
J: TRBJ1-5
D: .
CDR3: CASALGEAGNQPQHF
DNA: TGTGCCAGCGCTTTGGGGGAGGCAGGCAATCAGCCCCAGCATTTT

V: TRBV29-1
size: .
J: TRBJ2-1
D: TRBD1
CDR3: CSVVRQGAYNEQFF
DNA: TGCAGCGTTGTAAGACAGGGGGCCTACAATGAGCAGTTCTTC

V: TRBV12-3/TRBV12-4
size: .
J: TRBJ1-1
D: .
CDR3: CASSLGRVTEAFF
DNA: TGTGCCAGCAGTTTAGGTCGGGTCACTGAAGCTTTCTTT

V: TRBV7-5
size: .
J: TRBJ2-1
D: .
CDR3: CVRSLERSSGAVYNEQFF
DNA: TGTGTCAGAAGCTTAGAGCGGTCCAGCGGAGCTGTCTACAATGAGCAGTTCTTC